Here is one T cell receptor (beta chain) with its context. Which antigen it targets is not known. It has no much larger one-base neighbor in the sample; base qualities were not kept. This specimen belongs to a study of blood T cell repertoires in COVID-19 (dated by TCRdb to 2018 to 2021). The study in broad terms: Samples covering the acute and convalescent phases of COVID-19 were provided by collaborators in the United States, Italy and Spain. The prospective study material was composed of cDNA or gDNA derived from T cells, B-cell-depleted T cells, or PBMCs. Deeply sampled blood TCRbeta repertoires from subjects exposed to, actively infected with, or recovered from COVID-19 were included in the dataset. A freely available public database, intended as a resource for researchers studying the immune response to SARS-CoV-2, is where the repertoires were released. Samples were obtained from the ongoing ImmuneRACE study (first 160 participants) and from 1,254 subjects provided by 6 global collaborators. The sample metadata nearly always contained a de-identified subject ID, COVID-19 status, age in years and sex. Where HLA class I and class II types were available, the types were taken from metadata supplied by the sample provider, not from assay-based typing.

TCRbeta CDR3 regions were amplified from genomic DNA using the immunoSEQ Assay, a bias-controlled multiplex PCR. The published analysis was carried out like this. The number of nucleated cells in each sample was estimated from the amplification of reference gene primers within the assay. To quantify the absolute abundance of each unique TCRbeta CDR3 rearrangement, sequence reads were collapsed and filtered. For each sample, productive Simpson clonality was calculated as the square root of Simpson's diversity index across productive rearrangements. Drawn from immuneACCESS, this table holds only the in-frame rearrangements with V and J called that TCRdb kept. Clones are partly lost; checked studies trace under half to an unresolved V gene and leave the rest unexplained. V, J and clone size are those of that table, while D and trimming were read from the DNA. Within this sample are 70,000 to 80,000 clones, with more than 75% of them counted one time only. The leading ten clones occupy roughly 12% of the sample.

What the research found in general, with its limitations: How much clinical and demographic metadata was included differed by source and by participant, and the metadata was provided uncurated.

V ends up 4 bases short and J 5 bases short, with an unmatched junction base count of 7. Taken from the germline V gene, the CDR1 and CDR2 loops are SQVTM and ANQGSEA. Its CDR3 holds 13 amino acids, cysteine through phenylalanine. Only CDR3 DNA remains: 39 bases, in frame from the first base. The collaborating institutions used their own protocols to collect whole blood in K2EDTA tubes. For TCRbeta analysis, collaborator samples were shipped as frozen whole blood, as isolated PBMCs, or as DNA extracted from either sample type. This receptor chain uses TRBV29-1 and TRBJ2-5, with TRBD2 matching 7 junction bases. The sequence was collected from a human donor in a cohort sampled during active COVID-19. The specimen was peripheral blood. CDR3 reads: CSVGGGDGETQYF. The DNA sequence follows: TGCAGCGTTGGTGGGGGGGATGGGGAGACCCAGTACTTC.